A single sample gave rise to the 22 T cell receptor beta chains below, sequenced in a study of cytomegalovirus exposure and HLA in healthy donors. PCR was performed using 60 Vbeta and 13 Jbeta primers. Generated by immunoSEQ multiplex PCR, the TCRdb table keeps only in-frame clones and is missing some. Of 250,000 or so clones listed, 80% to 95% are singletons. The sample taken for sequencing was PBMCs. Receptors were obtained from a girl aged 2 to 10 in good health and CMV-seronegative.

This chain uses TRBV30 with TRBJ2-1; 15 bases fit TRBD2. The V segment lost 3 bases and the J segment 8 bases; nucleotides outside the gene matches: 11. Germline assignment: CDR1 GTSNPN and CDR2 SVGIG (reference sequence). The CDR3 is 17 amino acids. This CDR3 reads CAWSAIRTSGGADEQFF. The CDR3 nucleotides are TGTGCCTGGAGCGCAATTCGGACTAGCGGGGGGGCCGATGAGCAGTTCTTC. The full variable domain, completed using reference TRBV30 and TRBJ2-1, is SQTIHQWPATLVQPVGSPLSLECTVEGTSNPNLYWYRQAAGRGLQLLFYSVGIGQISSEVPQNLSASRPQDRQFILSSKKLLLSDSGFYLCAWSAIRTSGGADEQFFGPGTRLTVL.

The genes are TRBV4-2 and TRBJ2-1; D gene unclear. CDR1 and CDR2 (germline): LGHNA, YNFKEQ. This CDR3 contains 14 residues. Trimming removed 1 base from V and 1 base from J, with 5 bases in between. The chain's CDR3 is CASSQGVSYNEQFF. CDR3 nucleotides: TGTGCCAGCAGCCAAGGAGTATCCTACAATGAGCAGTTCTTC.

The V call is TRBV2, the J call TRBJ1-1; TRBD1 agrees at 10 bases. J gave up 3 bases and V 6 bases, and 4 bases lay outside the gene matches. CDR3 size: 14 residues. Germline V gives CDR1 SNHLY, CDR2 FYNNEI. Written as DNA, the CDR3 is TGTGCCAGCAGCTGGACAGGGGGGGACACTGAAGCTTTCTTT. Protein product: CASSWTGGDTEAFF.

V is TRBV6-1 and J is TRBJ2-7; 9 nucleotides line up with TRBD1. Unmatched junction bases numbered 2, after V lost 2 bases and J lost 3 bases. Germline assignment: CDR1 MNHNS and CDR2 SASEGT. The CDR3 spans 14 residues. The CDR3: CASSELGQGYEQYF. CDR3 DNA sequence: TGTGCCAGCAGTGAACTGGGACAGGGCTACGAGCAGTACTTC.

This clone was detected a few times. The rearrangement joins TRBV28 to TRBJ1-1, with D possibly being TRBD1 (5 bases). Trimming took 10 bases from V and 7 from J, leaving 16 bases between them. Germline values: CDR1 MDHEN, CDR2 SYDVKM. This CDR3 region has 12 residues. CDR3 amino acids: CATNHGGLEAFF. In nucleotides, the CDR3 is TGTGCCACCAATCATGGGGGACTTGAAGCTTTCTTT.

This chain uses TRBV2 with TRBJ1-6, with D possibly being TRBD1 (5 bases). Trimming removed 8 bases from V and 6 bases from J, with 14 bases in between. This CDR3 is built from 14 residues. From germline, CDR1 is SNHLY and CDR2 FYNNEI. The CDR3 protein is CASGAGQSNSPLHF. The CDR3 region has the DNA TGTGCCAGCGGTGCAGGGCAGAGTAATTCACCCCTCCACTTT.

This clone was observed once. The same CDR3 is also encoded by other DNA sequences in this sample. This rearrangement joins TRBV13 to TRBJ2-7, with TRBD2 identical over 8 bases. This CDR3 has 14 amino acids. J was trimmed by 1 base and V by 4 bases; bases with no gene match: 3. The germline CDR1 and CDR2 sequences are PRHDT and FYEKMQ (reference sequence). In DNA form, the CDR3 reads TGTGCCAGCAGCTCCAGCGGGAGTTCCTACGAGCAGTACTTC. This gives the protein CASSSSGSSYEQYF.

The chain joins TRBV6-5 to TRBJ2-4; 9 bases are shared with TRBD1. The CDR3 extends over 15 amino acids. V was clipped by 0 bases and J by 9 bases; unmatched bases: 6. Germline V gives CDR1 MNHEY, CDR2 SVGAGI. CDR3: CASSYSRTGVIIQYF. CDR3 bases: TGTGCCAGCAGTTACTCGAGGACAGGGGTGATCATTCAGTACTTC.

V usage is TRBV19 and J usage is TRBJ2-2; 11 bases are shared with TRBD2. Germline lookup yields CDR1 LNHDA and CDR2 SQIVND (reference sequence). With 3 bases clipped from V and 6 bases from J, the junction kept 9 bases outside the gene matches. CDR3 length equals 17 residues. The CDR3 DNA follows: TGTGCCAGTAGTATCCTTCAACTAGCGGGAGATTCCGGGGAGCTGTTTTTT. Translating gives CASSILQLAGDSGELFF. The complete variable domain, with remaining parts taken from reference TRBV19 and TRBJ2-2, reads DGGITQSPKYLFRKEGQNVTLSCEQNLNHDAMYWYRQDPGQGLRLIYYSQIVNDFQKGDIAEGYSVSREKKESFPLTVTSAQKNPTAFYLCASSILQLAGDSGELFFGEGSRLTVL.

The CDR3 bases are TGTGCCAGCAGCGCGCGGGGGAGCTCCTACGAGCAGTACTTC. It is translated as CASSARGSSYEQYF. The chain carries TRBV28 and TRBJ2-7, with 7 positions matching TRBD2. CDR3 length equals 14 residues. With 6 bases clipped from V and 0 bases from J, the junction kept 5 bases outside the gene matches. Germline CDR1 is MDHEN and CDR2 is SYDVKM.

Notes on this clone: This CDR3 is also generated by other DNA sequences in the sample. The rearrangement joins TRBV29-1 to TRBJ2-1; 8 nucleotides line up with TRBD1. The CDR3 loop spans 14 amino acids. Per germline, CDR1 SQVTM and CDR2 ANQGSEA. The ends lost 6 bases at V and 10 bases at J; junction bases unmatched: 14. The CDR3: CSVEFAGTGEEQFF. The CDR3 bases are TGCAGCGTAGAATTCGCCGGGACAGGCGAAGAGCAGTTCTTC.

CDR3 DNA: TGCAGCGTTGTAGTACCTACTAACTATGGCTACACCTTC. This translates into CSVVVPTNYGYTF. This chain links TRBV29-1 with TRBJ1-2; D remains unclear. The CDR3 has 13 amino acids. V was trimmed by 4 bases and J by 0 bases, leaving 9 bases between them. Per the germline V gene, CDR1 is SQVTM and CDR2 is ANQGSEA.

This chain uses TRBV27 with TRBJ2-6; D is perhaps TRBD2 (5 bases). The V end was cut by 2 bases, the J end by 2 bases, with 13 bases between. The length of the CDR3 is 17 residues. CDR1 is MNHEY and CDR2 is SMNVEV in the germline V gene (reference sequence). The DNA of the CDR3 is TGTGCCAGCAGTTTAGGTAGCGCTGGGACTGGGGCCAACGTCCTGACTTTC. It yields the protein CASSLGSAGTGANVLTF. The whole variable domain, remainder taken from reference TRBV27 and TRBJ2-6, is EAQVTQNPRYLITVTGKKLTVTCSQNMNHEYMSWYRQDPGLGLRQIYYSMNVEVTDKGDVPEGYKVSRKEKRNFPLILESPSPNQTSLYFCASSLGSAGTGANVLTFGAGSRLTVL.

The gene calls are TRBV7-9 and TRBJ2-6; D gene uncertain. Trimming took off 1 base at V and 2 bases at J, with 3 bases between the two ends. The CDR3 is 14 residues long. CDR1 SEHNR and CDR2 FQNEAQ come from the germline V gene (reference sequence). The CDR3 nucleotides read TGTGCCAGCAGCTTAGTAGCTGGGGCCAACGTCCTGACTTTC. Translating gives CASSLVAGANVLTF.

This chain connects TRBV9 to TRBJ2-3, with 15 positions matching TRBD2. CDR1 is SGDLS, CDR2 YYNGEE, per germline. CDR3 length: 17 amino acids. V shed 4 bases and J 3 bases; nucleotides not matched to a gene: 6. The CDR3 region has the DNA TGTGCCAGCAGCATAGGACTAGCGGGAGGGCTAACAGATACGCAGTATTTT. Amino acids: CASSIGLAGGLTDTQYF. The full variable domain, completed using reference TRBV9 and TRBJ2-3, is DSGVTQTPKHLITATGQRVTLRCSPRSGDLSVYWYQQSLDQGLQFLIQYYNGEERAKGNILERFSAQQFPDLHSELNLSSLELGDSALYFCASSIGLAGGLTDTQYFGPGTRLTVL.

The V gene is TRBV4-1, the J gene TRBJ1-1, with no clear D. CDR1 is MGHRA, CDR2 YSYEKL, per germline. The CDR3 runs 14 residues. The V gene lost 0 bases and the J gene lost 2 bases, with 7 bases spanning the gap. CDR3 DNA: TGCGCCAGCAGCCAAGATTGGAGAAACACTGAAGCTTTCTTT. This translates into CASSQDWRNTEAFF.

The rearrangement joins TRBV28 to TRBJ1-1; D is possibly TRBD1 (6 bases). The germline V and J ends were trimmed by 6 bases and 1 base, with 12 bases remaining between them. Germline-derived CDR1 and CDR2 are MDHEN and SYDVKM. The CDR3 length is 14 residues. The CDR3 DNA follows: TGTGCCAGCAGGTATTACAGGGAGAACACTGAAGCTTTCTTT. Protein: CASRYYRENTEAFF. Combining the CDR3 with reference TRBV28 and TRBJ1-1 gives the whole variable domain DVKVTQSSRYLVKRTGEKVFLECVQDMDHENMFWYRQDPGLGLRLIYFSYDVKMKEKGDIPEGYSVSREKKERFSLILESASTNQTSMYLCASRYYRENTEAFFGQGTRLTVV.

The V gene is TRBV30, the J gene TRBJ2-1; TRBD1 might be the D (5 bases). Trimming stripped 3 bases from V and 3 bases from J, with 9 bases between. CDR1 and CDR2 (germline): GTSNPN, SVGIG (reference sequence). CDR3 length: 13 residues. CDR3: CAWSKTDYNEQFF. DNA for the CDR3: TGTGCCTGGAGCAAGACAGACTACAATGAGCAGTTCTTC.

The rearrangement joins TRBV28 to TRBJ1-2, with D possibly being TRBD1 (6 bases). The V gene's germline CDR1 is MDHEN and CDR2 SYDVKM. V was shortened by 10 bases and J by 4 bases, with 19 bases between the two germline ends. The CDR3 runs 14 residues. CDR3 nucleotide sequence: TGTGCCATCCGGGGAAGGGGGAGTATCTATGGCTACACCTTC. This codes for CAIRGRGSIYGYTF.

V is TRBV6-6 and J is TRBJ1-1; weak D call: TRBD1 (6 bases). This CDR3 comprises 12 residues. The V gene's germline CDR1 is MNHNY and CDR2 SVGAGI (reference sequence). Trimming shortened V by 2 bases and J by 6 bases, and 7 bases separated the two germline ends. As DNA, the CDR3 is TGTGCCAGCAGTTACCCAGGGGCTGAAGCTTTCTTT. Protein product: CASSYPGAEAFF.

The genes are TRBV2 and TRBJ2-3; D perhaps matches TRBD2 (5 bases). CDR3 length equals 11 residues. Germline V gives CDR1 SNHLY, CDR2 FYNNEI. V lost 8 bases and J 6 bases, leaving 9 bases between the germline ends. Here the CDR3 reads CASDKRDTQYF. CDR3 coding DNA: TGTGCCAGCGACAAGCGGGATACGCAGTATTTT.

This chain uses TRBV10-2 with TRBJ1-1; D not resolved. V was cut by 7 bases and J by 4 bases, with 16 bases left in between. Germline CDR1 and CDR2: WSHSY and SAAADI. The CDR3 has 14 amino acids. The CDR3 sequence: CASISPGVPTEAFF. CDR3 bases: TGCGCCAGCATATCCCCCGGGGTTCCCACTGAAGCTTTCTTT.